The entry below gives a single T cell receptor beta chain sequence along with its context. This clone has just one count. What antigen it recognizes has not been identified. It has no much larger one-base neighbor in the sample; base qualities were not kept. The data stem from a study of T cell changes during pregnancy in multiple sclerosis (dated by TCRdb to the late 2010s). Study-level background: In women with multiple sclerosis, the researchers looked at how the T cell repertoire shifted as pregnancy progressed.

Taken from cysteine to phenylalanine, the CDR3 has 15 residues. Only the CDR3 DNA stays, 45 bases, in frame from base 1. The germline V and J ends show losses of 4 bases and 10 bases respectively, and no gene match explains 6 bases of the junction. The germline V gene encodes CDR1 MNHEY and CDR2 SVGAGI. The library was obtained by the immunoSEQ multiplex PCR assay. Here the immuneACCESS table is served through TCRdb, limited to in-frame sequences with V and J called. Missing clones are a known gap in these copies; in checked studies unresolved V genes cover under half, and the rest lacks a known reason. This sample holds tens of thousands of clones; 93% were observed only once. 2.5% to 3% of the sample is taken by the ten largest.

This receptor was identified in a female donor with multiple sclerosis, enrolled in a pregnancy study. This sequence uses TRBV6-5 and TRBJ2-3, with 15 bases in between that match TRBD2. The material sequenced was peripheral blood, taken in the second trimester of pregnancy. The CDR3: CASSLVGLAGGAQYF. The DNA sequence is given as TGTGCCAGCAGTTTAGTGGGACTAGCGGGGGGAGCGCAGTATTTT.